This entry lists 27 T cell receptor beta chains sequenced from one sample in a study of low-dose radiotherapy and immunotherapy resistance in tumors. With a constant-region primer and a V-primer adapter, TCRs were subjected to 20 to 25 PCR cycles of amplification. TCRdb redid the calling of the reads with MiXCR, one entry per CDR3 protein. The profile covers around 57,000 distinct CDR3 sequences, with around 35% appearing a single time and 7% to 10% taken by the ten largest. The time point: after trial treatment. Treatment noted: LDRT plus nivolumab, ipilimumab, low-dose cyclophosphamide and aspirin (RACIN trial). Source: PBMCs, taken after low-dose radiotherapy plus immunotherapy. The source is a male donor with rectosigmoid adenocarcinoma.

Notes on this clonotype: One base away lies a much larger clone, so this may be a sequencing read error. The V and J genes are TRBV4-1 and TRBJ2-1, with a possible D match to TRBD1 (5 bases). Germline loops: CDR1 MGHRA, CDR2 YSYEKL. The CDR3 totals 15 residues. V lost 5 bases, J lost 8 bases, and 19 bases lay in between. CDR3 amino acids: CASSLRKGEIYEQFF. The CDR3 region has the DNA TGCGCCAGCAGCTTGAGGAAAGGGGAAATCTATGAGCAGTTCTTC.

The table lists this clonotype with many counts. The chain carries TRBV19 and TRBJ2-3; no definite D call. Trimming stripped 5 bases from V and 6 bases from J, with 12 bases between. The CDR3 contains 13 residues. Germline CDR1 LNHDA, CDR2 SQIVND (reference sequence). The DNA of the CDR3 is TGTGCCAGTAGTGAAAACTTCGGGGATACGCAGTATTTT. Its translation: CASSENFGDTQYF.

In its sample, this clonotype was seen many times. The V and J genes are TRBV4-3 and TRBJ1-5, with D possibly being TRBD1 (5 bases). The CDR3 totals 13 residues. CDR1 and CDR2 from the germline V gene are LGHNA and YSLEER. V was cut by 4 bases and J by 4 bases, with 8 bases left in between. CDR3 nucleotide sequence: TGCGCCAGCAGCCTAGGGGCGAATCAGCCCCAGCATTTT. This codes for CASSLGANQPQHF.

For this clonotype: With only one base between it and a far larger clone, this is likely a read error. V and J are TRBV24-1 and TRBJ2-5; 12 bases line up with TRBD2. Per the germline V gene, CDR1 is KGHDR and CDR2 is SFDVKD. CDR3 length: 17 amino acids. J gave up 11 bases and V 3 bases, and 15 bases lay outside the gene matches. CDR3 coding DNA: TGTGCCACCAGTGATCCCTCCGGGACTAGCGGGCCCAATGAGCAGTACTTC. Amino acids: CATSDPSGTSGPNEQYF.

J is TRBJ2-5 and V is TRBV27; D not resolved. Germline CDR1 and CDR2: MNHEY and SMNVEV (reference sequence). The CDR3 has 14 residues. V gave up 2 bases and J gave up 1 base, with 8 bases separating them. This CDR3 is CASSLADIQETQYF. The CDR3 DNA reads as TGTGCCAGCAGTTTAGCAGATATCCAAGAGACCCAGTACTTC.

This clonotype was seen ten or more times. The V gene is TRBV7-9, the J gene TRBJ1-1; D is unresolved. Germline lookup yields CDR1 SEHNR and CDR2 FQNEAQ (reference sequence). V gave up 5 bases and J gave up 10 bases, with 20 bases separating them. CDR3 length: 14 residues. The CDR3 coding sequence is TGTGCCAGCAGCGCTGGAGGGCCGAGACACGGAGCTTTCTTT. The encoded protein is CASSAGGPRHGAFF.

The CDR3 region has the DNA TGTGCCAGCAGTACGGCACCAGGGGAGGCTTTCTTT. It codes for CASSTAPGEAFF. The V gene is TRBV6-2 or TRBV6-3, the J gene TRBJ1-1; D is perhaps TRBD1 (6 bases). Germline CDR1 reads MNHEY; CDR2 reads SVGEGT. There are 12 residues in the CDR3. V was cut by 5 bases and J by 11 bases, with 15 bases left in between.

This chain uses TRBV12-3 or TRBV12-4 with TRBJ2-7; TRBD1 matches at 7 bases. The CDR3 extends over 13 amino acids. V shed 6 bases and J 2 bases; nucleotides not matched to a gene: 4. The CDR3 DNA follows: TGTGCCAGCAGCGTAGGGACAGCCTACGAGCAGTACTTC. It encodes CASSVGTAYEQYF.

This clonotype was seen many times. The chain carries TRBV6-2 or TRBV6-3 and TRBJ2-7; D is perhaps TRBD1 (6 bases). V was clipped by 6 bases and J by 7 bases, with 19 bases between them. The CDR3 runs to 14 residues. CDR1 MNHEY and CDR2 SVGEGT come from the germline V gene. CDR3 sequence (DNA): TGTGCCAGCAGATCCGAGGGGGATGGGGAGGAGCAGTACTTC. Its translation is CASRSEGDGEEQYF.

This clonotype is medium-sized in the sample. This chain joins TRBV4-2 and TRBJ2-1; D is perhaps TRBD2 (5 bases). The CDR3 extends over 17 amino acids. The germline CDR1 and CDR2 sequences are LGHNA and YNFKEQ. Deletions cut 0 bases from V and 4 bases from J, with 16 bases between. The CDR3 DNA reads as TGTGCCAGCAGCCAAGATCGGGCCCGAGGGTCTTACAATGAGCAGTTCTTC. Translated, it gives CASSQDRARGSYNEQFF.

At least ten counts were recorded for this clonotype. The V gene is TRBV28, the J gene TRBJ1-6; weak D call: TRBD1 (5 bases). This CDR3 has 11 amino acids. The ends were cut back, 10 bases at V and 9 bases at J, with 10 bases in the middle. Looked up from germline, CDR1 is MDHEN and CDR2 is SYDVKM. CDR3 nucleotide sequence: TGTGCCACGACGACAGCTTCACCCCTCCACTTT. Its protein is CATTTASPLHF.

The chain carries TRBV6-2 or TRBV6-3 and TRBJ2-1; maybe TRBD1 (6 bases). This CDR3 spans 15 amino acids. Germline assignment: CDR1 MNHEY and CDR2 SVGEGT. The ends were cut back, 6 bases at V and 0 bases at J, with 12 bases in the middle. The CDR3 region is CASSAGQSSYNEQFF. In DNA, the CDR3 is TGTGCCAGCAGCGCCGGACAGAGCTCCTACAATGAGCAGTTCTTC.

This clonotype has ten or more counts. V and J are TRBV4-2 and TRBJ2-2; D unresolved. CDR3 size: 14 residues. The germline V and J ends were trimmed by 4 bases and 7 bases, with 13 bases remaining between them. In germline, CDR1 is LGHNA, CDR2 YNFKEQ. The chain's CDR3 is CASSPVGGGGELFF. The CDR3 DNA follows: TGTGCCAGCAGCCCGGTGGGTGGCGGCGGGGAGCTGTTTTTT.

This clonotype came up many times. V gene TRBV12-3 or TRBV12-4 combines with J gene TRBJ2-2, with D hard to call. Trimming cost V 3 bases and J 0 bases, with 8 bases left between them. This CDR3 contains 15 residues. DNA for the CDR3: TGTGCCAGCAGTTTCTTTATATCGAACACCGGGGAGCTGTTTTTT. Its translation is CASSFFISNTGELFF.

This clonotype was seen a handful of times. This rearrangement joins TRBV28 to TRBJ2-1; no firm D call. The germline V and J ends were trimmed by 2 bases and 9 bases, with 11 bases remaining between them. The CDR3 loop spans 13 amino acids. The germline CDR1 and CDR2 sequences are MDHEN and SYDVKM. This CDR3 reads CASSLGSSGEQFF. DNA of the CDR3: TGTGCCAGCAGTTTAGGTTCTTCCGGTGAGCAGTTCTTC.

CDR3 sequence reads: CASSYPWRAGDINQPQHF. The CDR3 DNA reads as TGTGCCAGCAGTTACCCTTGGAGAGCAGGGGATATCAATCAGCCCCAGCATTTT. The chain combines TRBV6-2 or TRBV6-3 with TRBJ1-5; D is perhaps TRBD1 (6 bases). Trimming left V 2 bases short and J 3 bases short, with 20 bases between. The CDR3 totals 18 residues. Per germline, CDR1 MNHEY and CDR2 SVGEGT.

There are many counts of this clonotype. The genes are TRBV2 and TRBJ2-1; 9 bases line up with TRBD2. Looked up from germline, CDR1 is SNHLY and CDR2 is FYNNEI. After removal of 10 bases from V and 7 bases from J, the junction contained 11 bases not matched to a gene. This CDR3 comprises 14 residues. This CDR3 is CATRRGGGANEQFF. The CDR3 bases are TGTGCCACCCGGCGGGGCGGGGGGGCGAATGAGCAGTTCTTC.

This clonotype was observed many times. V is TRBV20-1 and J is TRBJ1-5; D is possibly TRBD1 (5 bases). Germline CDR1 reads DFQATT; CDR2 reads SNEGSKA (reference sequence). CDR3 length: 13 amino acids. Between the trimmed V and J ends, which lost 3 bases and 7 bases, there was a span of 13 bases. As DNA, the CDR3 is TGCAGTGCTAGGGAAGGGGTAGCCCAGCCCCAGCATTTT. Translation gives CSAREGVAQPQHF.

V and J are TRBV19 and TRBJ2-1; 8 nucleotides align to TRBD1. The CDR3 is 13 amino acids. The ends lost 5 bases at V and 10 bases at J; junction bases unmatched: 7. Germline values: CDR1 LNHDA, CDR2 SQIVND (reference sequence). CDR3 protein: CASSLPGGREQFF. DNA of the CDR3: TGTGCCAGTAGTCTCCCAGGGGGCAGGGAGCAGTTCTTC.

In its sample, this clonotype was seen many times. The chain carries TRBV2 and TRBJ2-3, with 8 bases that match TRBD2. Germline V gene data show CDR1 as SNHLY and CDR2 as FYNNEI. The CDR3 totals 14 residues. Trimming removed 9 bases from V and 4 bases from J; junction bases left unmatched: 9. CDR3 nucleotides: TGTGCCAGACAGGGACTAGAGGGTTCAGATACGCAGTATTTT. This encodes CARQGLEGSDTQYF.

This clonotype was counted ten times or more. This chain joins TRBV7-2 and TRBJ1-5; the D gene is possibly TRBD1 (5 bases). Germline V gene data show CDR1 as SGHTA and CDR2 as FQGNSA. The V end lost 4 bases, the J end lost 7 bases, and 8 bases lay between the germline ends. This CDR3 spans 12 amino acids. CDR3 in amino acids: CASSWGTQPQHF. CDR3 DNA sequence: TGTGCCAGCAGCTGGGGCACCCAGCCCCAGCATTTT.

This rearrangement joins TRBV5-1 to TRBJ2-5; possible D gene TRBD2, 5 bases. CDR3 length: 18 amino acids. From germline, CDR1 is SGHRS and CDR2 YFSETQ. Trimming removed 5 bases from V and 2 bases from J, with 25 bases in between. The CDR3 DNA follows: TGCGCCAGCAGGCTTCTCCCCTCTGAGGGTTGGGAGCAAGAGACCCAGTACTTC. It specifies CASRLLPSEGWEQETQYF.

V usage is TRBV6-1 and J usage is TRBJ2-4, with TRBD1 matching over 9 bases. V gave up 8 bases and J gave up 3 bases; unmatched junction bases: 17. CDR1 and CDR2 from the germline V gene are MNHNS and SASEGT. The CDR3 has 18 residues. CDR3 in amino acids: CASRYHGQGSFGKNIQYF. CDR3 nucleotide sequence: TGTGCCAGCCGGTACCATGGACAGGGGTCTTTTGGCAAAAACATTCAGTACTTC.

Within the sample, this clonotype is medium-sized. The chain couples TRBV5-4 to TRBJ2-1, with 7 bases aligning to TRBD2. The V gene's germline CDR1 is SGHNT and CDR2 YYREEE (reference sequence). The V and J ends lost 4 bases and 4 bases, in that order; junction bases with no gene match: 5. The CDR3 consists of 14 residues. The chain's CDR3 is CASSLSGAYNEQFF. As DNA, the CDR3 is TGTGCCAGCAGCCTGAGCGGGGCGTACAATGAGCAGTTCTTC.

This clonotype was detected many times. The chain combines TRBV7-6 with TRBJ2-5; the match to TRBD2 covers 10 bases. There are 14 residues in the CDR3. From germline, CDR1 is SGHVS and CDR2 FNYEAQ. With 8 bases clipped from V and 6 bases from J, the junction kept 9 bases outside the gene matches. CDR3 nucleotide sequence: TGTGCCAGCGGGAGCGGGGGGGCCATAAAGACCCAGTACTTC. Amino acid sequence: CASGSGGAIKTQYF.

This clonotype came up many times. The chain combines TRBV28 with TRBJ2-7; 7 nucleotides line up with TRBD1. CDR3 length: 13 residues. The germline CDR1 and CDR2 sequences are MDHEN and SYDVKM. J gave up 5 bases and V 6 bases, and 7 bases lay outside the gene matches. This CDR3 reads CASSLVDRDEQYF. CDR3 nucleotides: TGTGCCAGCAGCCTCGTCGACAGGGACGAGCAGTACTTC.

The chain carries TRBV3-1 and TRBJ2-5; 10 nucleotides agree with TRBD1. The CDR3 has 15 amino acids. The junction had 7 bases not matched to a gene; V was cut back by 4 bases and J by 5 bases. The germline CDR1 and CDR2 sequences are LGHDT and YNNKEL (reference sequence). The CDR3 is CASSLRTGGGETQYF. The CDR3 DNA reads TGTGCCAGCAGCCTACGGACAGGGGGAGGTGAGACCCAGTACTTC.